The present T cell receptor (beta chain) was sequenced within a study of Ad26.COV2.S vaccination and SARS-CoV-2 variants. Germline CDR1 MGHDK, CDR2 SYGVNS. V lost 3 bases and J lost 4, with 9 bases in between. This CDR3 is 13 amino acids long. Clones were read by immunoSEQ multiplex PCR, and TCRdb kept only the in-frame ones, dropping some. The table has around 300,000 clones, 85% to 90% seen once; the top ten hold around 5.5%. Treatment denoted: some 19 received Ad26.COV2.S at low or high dose, single or two shots; 5 received placebo; per-sample allocation not given. Samples analyzed were those drawn on day 63 after the first vaccine or placebo injection.

This specimen was peripheral blood, taken in a trial of Ad26.COV2.S vaccine versus placebo. The rearrangement links TRBV25-1 to TRBJ1-1; D ambiguous. This TCR was recovered from a person between 18 and 59 years old who received the Ad26.COV2.S COVID-19 vaccine or a placebo. DNA of the CDR3: TGTGCCAGCAGTGAGGGCCGGAGCACTGAAGCTTTCTTT. It is translated as CASSEGRSTEAFF.